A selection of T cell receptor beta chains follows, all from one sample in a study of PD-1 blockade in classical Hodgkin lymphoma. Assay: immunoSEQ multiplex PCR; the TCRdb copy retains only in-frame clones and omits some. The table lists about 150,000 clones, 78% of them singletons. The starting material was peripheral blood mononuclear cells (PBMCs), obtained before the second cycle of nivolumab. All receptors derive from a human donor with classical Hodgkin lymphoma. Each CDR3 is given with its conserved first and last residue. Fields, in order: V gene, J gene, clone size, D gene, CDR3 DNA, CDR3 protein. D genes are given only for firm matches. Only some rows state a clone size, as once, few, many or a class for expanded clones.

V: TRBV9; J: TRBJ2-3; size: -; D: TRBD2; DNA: TGTGCCAGCAGCACGGGACTAGCGGGGGGTACTAGCACAGATACGCAGTATTTT; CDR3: CASSTGLAGGTSTDTQYF
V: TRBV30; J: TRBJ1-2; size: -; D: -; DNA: TGTGCCTGGAGGGCAGGGGTTAACTATGGCTACACCTTC; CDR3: CAWRAGVNYGYTF
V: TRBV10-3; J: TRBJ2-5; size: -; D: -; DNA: TGTGCCACCTCGGGGCGGGAGACCCAGTACTTC; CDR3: CATSGRETQYF
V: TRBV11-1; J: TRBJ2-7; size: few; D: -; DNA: TGTGCCAGCAGCCCCGGTGGAGGGAACGAGCAGTACTTC; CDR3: CASSPGGGNEQYF
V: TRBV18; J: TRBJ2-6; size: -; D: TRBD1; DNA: TGTGCCAGCTCACCAACCGGGACAGGGCACTCTGGGGCCAACGTCCTGACTTTC; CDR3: CASSPTGTGHSGANVLTF
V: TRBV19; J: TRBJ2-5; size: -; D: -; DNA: TGTGCCAGTAGTCTAACCCTGGCCAGGGCCCAAGAGACCCAGTACTTC; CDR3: CASSLTLARAQETQYF
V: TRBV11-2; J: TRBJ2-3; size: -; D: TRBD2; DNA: TGTGCCAGCAGCCAAAGACTAGCGGGGGGCCCTAGCACAGATACGCAGTATTTT; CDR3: CASSQRLAGGPSTDTQYF
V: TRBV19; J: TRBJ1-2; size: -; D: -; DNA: TGTGCCAGTAGCGTACAGGTGGGGTATGGCTACACCTTC; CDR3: CASSVQVGYGYTF
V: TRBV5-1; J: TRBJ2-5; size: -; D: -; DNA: TGCGCCAGCAGCTTGGCTAGTACGGTAGGGACCCAGTACTTC; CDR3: CASSLASTVGTQYF
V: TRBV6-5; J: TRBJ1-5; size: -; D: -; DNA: TGTGCCAGCAGGGGGGATCAGCCCCAGCATTTT; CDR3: CASRGDQPQHF
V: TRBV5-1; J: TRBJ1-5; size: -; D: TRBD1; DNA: TGCGCCAGCAGCTTGGGCCCTACAGGGGGTGGCAATCAGCCCCAGCATTTT; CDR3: CASSLGPTGGGNQPQHF
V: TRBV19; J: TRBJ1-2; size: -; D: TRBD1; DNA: TGTGCCAGTAGTATAGGGACAGGCTCTAACTATGGCTACACCTTC; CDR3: CASSIGTGSNYGYTF
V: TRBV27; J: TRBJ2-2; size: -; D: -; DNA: TGTGCCAGCAGTGTTATGGGACAACCCACCGGGGAGCTGTTTTTT; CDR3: CASSVMGQPTGELFF
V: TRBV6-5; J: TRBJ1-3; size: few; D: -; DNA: TGTGCCAGCAGTTACGATCCACGAAACACCATATATTTT; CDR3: CASSYDPRNTIYF
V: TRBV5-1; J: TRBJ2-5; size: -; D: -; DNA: TGCGCCAGCAGCGAAGACTGGGAAGAGACCCAGTACTTC; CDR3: CASSEDWEETQYF
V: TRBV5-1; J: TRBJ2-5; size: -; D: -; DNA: TGCGCCAGCAGCTTGGATAGTGCAGGTCTGGAGACCCAGTACTTC; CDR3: CASSLDSAGLETQYF
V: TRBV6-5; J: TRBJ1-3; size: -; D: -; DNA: TGTGCCACCTTATCCCCTAGCTCTGGAAACACCATATATTTT; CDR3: CATLSPSSGNTIYF
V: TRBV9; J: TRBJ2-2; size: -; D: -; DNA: TGTGCCAGCACCATGGACAGTTTCGCGAACACCGGGGAGCTGTTTTTT; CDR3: CASTMDSFANTGELFF
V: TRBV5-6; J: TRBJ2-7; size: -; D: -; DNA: TGTGCCAGCAGCCTAAGGGTAGGGAGCCACGAGCAGTACTTC; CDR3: CASSLRVGSHEQYF
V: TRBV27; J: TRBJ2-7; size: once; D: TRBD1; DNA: TGTGCCAGCAGTTTAACCGGGACAGGGCCGCACGAGCAGTACTTC; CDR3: CASSLTGTGPHEQYF
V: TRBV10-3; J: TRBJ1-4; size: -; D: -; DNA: TGTGCCATCAGCCAGGGGAGTAATGAAAAACTGTTTTTT; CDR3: CAISQGSNEKLFF
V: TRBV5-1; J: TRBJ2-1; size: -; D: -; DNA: TGCGCCAGCAGCCCAGGTATTCGGAGCTCCTACAATGAGCAGTTCTTC; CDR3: CASSPGIRSSYNEQFF
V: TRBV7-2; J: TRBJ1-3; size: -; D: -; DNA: TGTGCCAGCAGCTACTCTGGAAACACCATATATTTT; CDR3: CASSYSGNTIYF
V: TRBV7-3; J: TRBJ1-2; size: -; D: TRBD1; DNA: TGTGCCAGCAGCTTTGACAGGGGGCGTCTATCTGGCTACACCTTC; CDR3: CASSFDRGRLSGYTF
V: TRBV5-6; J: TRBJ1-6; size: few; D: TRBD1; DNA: TGTGCCAGCAGCGTAGGACAGGGAGGATCACCCCTCCACTTT; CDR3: CASSVGQGGSPLHF
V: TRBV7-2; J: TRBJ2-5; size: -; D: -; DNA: TGTGCCAGCGGGCACAGGAGGTACCAAGAGACCCAGTACTTC; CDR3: CASGHRRYQETQYF
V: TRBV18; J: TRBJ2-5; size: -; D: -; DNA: TGTGCCAGCCCACCCCTACATGGAGAGACCCAGTACTTC; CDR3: CASPPLHGETQYF
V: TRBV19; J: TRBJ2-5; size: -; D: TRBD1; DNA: TGTGCCAGTAGTAAGGGACAGGGGTTAGGTGCGGGCCGACAAGAGACCCAGTACTTC; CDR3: CASSKGQGLGAGRQETQYF
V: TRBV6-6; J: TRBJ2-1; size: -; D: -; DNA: TGTGCCAGCACTGGATCGGGGCGGGATGAGCAGTTCTTC; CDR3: CASTGSGRDEQFF
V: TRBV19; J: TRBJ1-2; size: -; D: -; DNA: TGTGCCAGTAGTCTCTACAGGGACTCTGATGGCTACACCTTC; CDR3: CASSLYRDSDGYTF
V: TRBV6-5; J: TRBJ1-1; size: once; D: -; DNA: TGTGCCAGCAGTTACTATCCCAATACTGAAGCTTTCTTT; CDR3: CASSYYPNTEAFF
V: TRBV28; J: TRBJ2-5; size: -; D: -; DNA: TGTGCCAGCTATCACTTCGGACAGACGTACCAAGAGACCCAGTACTTC; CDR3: CASYHFGQTYQETQYF
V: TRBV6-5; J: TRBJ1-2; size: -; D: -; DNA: TGTGCCAGCAGTTTCGACGCAGCCCCGGACTTC; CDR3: CASSFDAAPDF
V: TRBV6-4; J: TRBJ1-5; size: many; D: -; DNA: TGTGCCAGCAGTGAGTCCGGGGGAAGCAATCAGCCCCAGCATTTT; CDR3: CASSESGGSNQPQHF
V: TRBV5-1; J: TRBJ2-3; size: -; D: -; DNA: TGCGCCAGCAGGTATGTCGGTGCAATCACAGATACGCAGTATTTT; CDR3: CASRYVGAITDTQYF
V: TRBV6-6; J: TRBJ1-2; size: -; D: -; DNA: TGTGCCAGCAGTTACGTCGGGGGATATGGCTACACCTTC; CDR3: CASSYVGGYGYTF
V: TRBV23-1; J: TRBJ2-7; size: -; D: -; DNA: TGCGCCACGGAGGTCAGGGGGGGCGAGCAGTACTTC; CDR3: CATEVRGGEQYF
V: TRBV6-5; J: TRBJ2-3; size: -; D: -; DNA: TGTGCCAGCAGTTACTCTGGCTCCCAGAGCACAGATACGCAGTATTTT; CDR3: CASSYSGSQSTDTQYF
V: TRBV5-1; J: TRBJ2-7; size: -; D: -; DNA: TGCGCCAGCAGCTTGGGGGGAGGACAGTCCTACGAGCAGTACTTC; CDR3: CASSLGGGQSYEQYF
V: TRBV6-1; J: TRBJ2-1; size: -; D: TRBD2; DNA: TGTGCCAGCAACGAGGAGCGGGGGGGGATCTTC; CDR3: CASNEERGGIF
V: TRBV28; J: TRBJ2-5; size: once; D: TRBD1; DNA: TGTGCCAGCATTCCGAATCCGGGACAGAGTCAAGAGACCCAGTACTTC; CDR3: CASIPNPGQSQETQYF
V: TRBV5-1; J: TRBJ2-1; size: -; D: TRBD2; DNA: TGCGCCAGCGGATCCTTAGCGGGGCAAAAGGATGAGCAGTTCTTC; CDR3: CASGSLAGQKDEQFF